This entry lists 17 T cell receptor beta chains sequenced from one sample in a study of shared clonotypes between healthy human individuals. Generated by immunoSEQ multiplex PCR, the TCRdb table keeps only in-frame clones and is missing some. The sample consists of approximately 640,000 clones, less than 80% of them appearing once. The source material was memory CD4+ T cells sorted from blood. The sample's subset: CD45RA-negative fraction. These receptors were collected from a woman in her thirties in good health.

The chain links TRBV2 to TRBJ1-2; 7 bases are a match to TRBD1. Unmatched junction bases numbered 10, after V lost 4 bases and J lost 8 bases. The CDR3 totals 14 residues. Germline CDR1 and CDR2: SNHLY and FYNNEI. The CDR3 region has the DNA TGTGCCAGCAGTGCCATACAGGGGTCAGTCGGCTACACCTTC. It translates to CASSAIQGSVGYTF.

This clone has only a few counts. This sequence joins TRBV29-1 and TRBJ2-1; D uncertain. This CDR3 has 12 amino acids. Germline CDR1 SQVTM, CDR2 ANQGSEA. V was trimmed by 1 base and J by 9 bases, leaving 10 bases between them. The CDR3 sequence: CSVEGSSSEQFF. CDR3 bases: TGCAGCGTTGAAGGAAGCTCCAGTGAGCAGTTCTTC.

The genes are TRBV6-7 and TRBJ2-7, with 12 bases aligning to TRBD2. TRBV6-7 is marked as an open reading frame, function uncertain. Losses at the gene ends were 5 bases for V and 4 bases for J; bases not matched to a gene: 24. This CDR3 region has 21 residues. The CDR3 loop is CASSLGTNRGTSGRQVYEQYF. The CDR3 DNA reads as TGTGCCAGCAGTCTCGGAACCAACAGGGGTACTAGCGGGAGGCAAGTGTACGAGCAGTACTTC.

The CDR3 nucleotides are TGTGCCACCAGCGGTCCACATAGAATTGCGGGCTACACCTTC. Translation: CATSGPHRIAGYTF. This chain connects TRBV15 to TRBJ1-2; D gene ambiguous. The CDR3 contains 14 residues. Trimming shortened V by 5 bases and J by 8 bases, and 18 bases separated the two germline ends. Germline CDR1 is LNHNV and CDR2 is YYDKDF (reference sequence).

A few counts support this clone. The rearrangement links TRBV2 to TRBJ1-5, with 8 bases that match TRBD1. Per the germline V gene, CDR1 is SNHLY and CDR2 is FYNNEI. V was pared by 6 bases and J by 7 bases, with 8 bases of the junction left unmatched. This CDR3 has 14 residues. The CDR3 loop reads CASRTTGGGQPQHF. As DNA, the CDR3 is TGTGCCAGCAGGACCACAGGGGGTGGACAGCCCCAGCATTTT.

The rearrangement uses TRBV27 and TRBJ1-1; D uncertain. Germline CDR1 MNHEY, CDR2 SMNVEV (reference sequence). Deletions cut 5 bases from V and 4 bases from J, with 17 bases between. The CDR3 is made up of 15 amino acids. CDR3 sequence: CASSPSKFVLTEAFF. DNA for the CDR3: TGTGCCAGCAGTCCCTCAAAGTTCGTTCTCACTGAAGCTTTCTTT.

This clone was seen more than once but under ten times. This chain links TRBV7-9 with TRBJ2-7; 7 positions match TRBD1. The CDR3 is 15 amino acids. The trim removed 1 base at V and 5 bases at J, leaving 8 bases unmatched. Germline V gene data show CDR1 as SEHNR and CDR2 as FQNEAQ (reference sequence). As DNA, the CDR3 is TGTGCCAGCAGCTTAGTACTGGGGGACAGCCACGAGCAGTACTTC. Encoded protein: CASSLVLGDSHEQYF.

This clone was recorded a few times. Other DNA sequences of this sample code for an identical CDR3. The V and J genes are TRBV5-1 and TRBJ1-1; a possible D gene is TRBD1 (6 bases). CDR3 size: 13 residues. Trimming left V 4 bases short and J 2 bases short, with 9 bases between. The germline V gene encodes CDR1 SGHRS and CDR2 YFSETQ. Written as DNA, the CDR3 is TGCGCCAGCAGCCTGGGGGCAAACACTGAAGCTTTCTTT. This codes for CASSLGANTEAFF. The full variable domain, completed using reference TRBV5-1 and TRBJ1-1, is KAGVTQTPRYLIKTRGQQVTLSCSPISGHRSVSWYQQTPGQGLQFLFEYFSETQRNKGNFPGRFSGRQFSNSRSEMNVSTLELGDSALYLCASSLGANTEAFFGQGTRLTVV.

The J gene is TRBJ2-3, the V gene TRBV5-4; D uncertain. Trimming removed 6 bases at V and 6 bases at J, with 11 bases between. The CDR3 contains 12 residues. CDR1 is SGHNT, CDR2 YYREEE, per germline (reference sequence). CDR3 amino acids: CASNRPEDTQYF. The CDR3 DNA reads TGTGCCAGCAATAGGCCCGAGGATACGCAGTATTTT.

Concerning this clone: This specimen includes other DNA sequences encoding the same CDR3. This chain connects TRBV18 to TRBJ1-1, with 9 positions matching TRBD1. This CDR3 contains 14 residues. Unmatched junction bases numbered 1, after V lost 3 bases and J lost 2 bases. Germline V gene data show CDR1 as KGHSH and CDR2 as LQKENI. The CDR3 is CASSPGQGNTEAFF. CDR3 bases: TGTGCCAGCTCACCGGGACAGGGCAACACTGAAGCTTTCTTT.

The chain employs TRBV7-9 and TRBJ2-3; the D gene could be TRBD1 or TRBD2 (6 bases each). V shed 2 bases and J shed 2 bases, with 14 bases lying between them. This CDR3 has 16 residues. Germline CDR1 and CDR2: SEHNR and FQNEAQ (reference sequence). CDR3 nucleotide sequence: TGTGCCAGCAGCTTAAGAGGGGGAGGAAACACAGATACGCAGTATTTT. Translated, it gives CASSLRGGGNTDTQYF.

The rearrangement uses TRBV6-1 and TRBJ2-7; 8 nucleotides agree with TRBD1. Germline V CDR1 and CDR2: MNHNS, SASEGT. Germline trimming cut 6 bases from V and 6 bases from J; bases unmatched to any gene: 10. This CDR3 contains 14 residues. In nucleotides, the CDR3 is TGTGCCAGCAGCACACAGGGGGTCACTCGCGAGCAGTACTTC. This sequence encodes CASSTQGVTREQYF.

The chain is built from TRBV27 and TRBJ2-3; 11 positions agree with TRBD1. The CDR3 consists of 15 residues. With 6 bases clipped from V and 5 bases from J, the junction kept 7 bases outside the gene matches. Germline V gives CDR1 MNHEY, CDR2 SMNVEV (reference sequence). As DNA, the CDR3 is TGTGCCAGCAGGGCCGGGACAGGGGGGATAGATACGCAGTATTTT. Amino acid sequence: CASRAGTGGIDTQYF.

V usage is TRBV28 and J usage is TRBJ1-2; D gene uncertain. Germline CDR1 is MDHEN and CDR2 is SYDVKM. This CDR3 region has 13 residues. The V end lost 5 bases, the J end lost 8 bases, and 15 bases lay between the germline ends. The CDR3: CASSRRQEGGYTF. Here the CDR3 DNA reads TGTGCCAGCAGTCGGCGGCAGGAAGGAGGCTACACCTTC.

The rearrangement links TRBV18 to TRBJ1-1; D unresolved. Trimming pared 8 bases from V and 7 bases from J, leaving 23 bases between. In germline, CDR1 is KGHSH, CDR2 LQKENI. This CDR3 region has 15 residues. CDR3 coding DNA: TGTGCCAGCACCACCTCCGAGGGCTTGGGCGGTGAAGCTTTCTTT. As protein: CASTTSEGLGGEAFF. The full variable domain, completed using reference TRBV18 and TRBJ1-1, is NAGVMQNPRHLVRRRGQEARLRCSPMKGHSHVYWYRQLPEEGLKFMVYLQKENIIDESGMPKERFSAEFPKEGPSILRIQQVVRGDSAAYFCASTTSEGLGGEAFFGQGTRLTVV.

V and J are TRBV15 and TRBJ2-2; 14 bases line up with TRBD2. The germline CDR1 and CDR2 sequences are LNHNV and YYDKDF (reference sequence). The ends lost 0 bases at V and 7 bases at J; junction bases unmatched: 7. The CDR3 runs to 18 residues. The CDR3 DNA reads as TGTGCCACCAGCAGAGACCAACGACTAGCGGGAGGGTACGGGGAGCTGTTTTTT. Translating it yields CATSRDQRLAGGYGELFF.

This sequence joins TRBV6-1 and TRBJ2-5; D remains unclear. Germline values: CDR1 MNHNS, CDR2 SASEGT. V shed 6 bases and J shed 2 bases, with 10 bases lying between them. The CDR3 totals 13 residues. CDR3 nucleotides: TGTGCCAGCAGCCGAGAACTACAAGAGACCCAGTACTTC. It yields the protein CASSRELQETQYF.